The 24 T cell receptor beta chains listed next were all sequenced from one sample in a study of cytomegalovirus exposure and HLA in healthy donors. Primers for the PCR totalled 60 Vbeta and 13 Jbeta. Assay used: immunoSEQ multiplex PCR; TCRdb lists only in-frame clones, some missing. Among fewer than 90,000 clones listed, approximately 71% were seen once. Sample: PBMCs. Receptor source: a man younger than 45 in good health and CMV-seronegative.

The rearrangement uses TRBV11-3 and TRBJ2-5; 9 bases map to TRBD1. The ends lost 3 bases at V and 2 bases at J; junction bases unmatched: 7. The CDR3 covers 16 residues. Per the germline V gene, CDR1 is SGHNT and CDR2 is YENEEA. CDR3 in DNA: TGTGCCAGCAGCTTCTCGGACAGGGGAGGTCAAGAGACCCAGTACTTC. It translates to CASSFSDRGGQETQYF. Using reference TRBV11-3 and TRBJ2-5 for the parts outside the CDR3, the full variable domain is EAGVVQSPRYKIIEKKQPVAFWCNPISGHNTLYWYLQNLGQGPELLIRYENEEAVDDSQLPKDRFSAERLKGVDSTLKIQPAELGDSAVYLCASSFSDRGGQETQYFGPGTRLLVL.

The chain combines TRBV30 with TRBJ2-3, with a tentative D call TRBD1 (7 bases). Germline assignment: CDR1 GTSNPN and CDR2 SVGIG (reference sequence). CDR3 length: 15 amino acids. The V gene lost 5 bases and the J gene lost 4 bases, with 19 bases spanning the gap. CDR3 in DNA: TGTGCCTGGGCGGGGACAGCAGGGGCATCAGATACGCAGTATTTT. As protein: CAWAGTAGASDTQYF.

The CDR3 DNA is TGTGCCAGCAGCGGGGACTACCAGGACGAGCAGTACTTC. It is translated as CASSGDYQDEQYF. J is TRBJ2-7 and V is TRBV5-6, with 7 bases lining up with TRBD2. V was pared by 4 bases and J by 5 bases, with 6 bases of the junction left unmatched. This CDR3 is 13 amino acids long. Germline loops: CDR1 SGHDT, CDR2 YYEEEE.

This clone was detected once. The rearrangement joins TRBV27 to TRBJ2-7; 8 bases agree with TRBD1. In germline, CDR1 is MNHEY, CDR2 SMNVEV (reference sequence). Unmatched junction bases numbered 10, after V lost 6 bases and J lost 3 bases. The CDR3 runs 15 residues. The CDR3: CASRNRGSPGYEQYF. CDR3 DNA: TGTGCCAGCAGAAACAGGGGGTCGCCGGGCTACGAGCAGTACTTC.

The V and J genes are TRBV28 and TRBJ2-5; 11 nucleotides agree with TRBD1. Germline V gene lookup returns CDR1 MDHEN and CDR2 SYDVKM. The CDR3 runs to 16 residues. J was trimmed by 1 base and V by 3 bases; bases with no gene match: 4. The CDR3 nucleotides are TGTGCCAGCAGTTTGACCGGGACAGGGGGCCAAGAGACCCAGTACTTC. Its protein product is CASSLTGTGGQETQYF.

The chain carries TRBV6-1 and TRBJ2-3, with 8 positions matching TRBD2. The V gene end was trimmed by 6 bases and the J gene end by 0 bases; junction bases not matched to a gene: 5. CDR1 is MNHNS and CDR2 is SASEGT in the germline V gene. This CDR3 is 15 amino acids long. The chain's CDR3 is CASRRAGASTDTQYF. The CDR3 bases are TGTGCCAGCAGAAGAGCGGGAGCTAGCACAGATACGCAGTATTTT.

The V and J genes are TRBV5-8 and TRBJ2-1, with D perhaps matching TRBD2 (5 bases). The CDR3 length is 15 residues. The V end was cut by 4 bases, the J end by 4 bases, with 15 bases between. Per germline, CDR1 SGHTS and CDR2 YDEGEE. This chain's CDR3 is CASSPRGFLYNEQFF. CDR3 bases: TGTGCCAGCAGCCCGCGAGGGTTCCTTTACAATGAGCAGTTCTTC.

The J gene is TRBJ2-7, the V gene TRBV10-1; D remains unclear. There are 11 residues in the CDR3. Looked up from germline, CDR1 is WNHNN and CDR2 is SYGVQD (reference sequence). With 3 bases removed from V and 4 bases from J, the gap between germline ends came to 4 bases. The CDR3: CASSDSYEQYF. The DNA for the CDR3 is TGCGCCAGCAGTGATTCGTACGAGCAGTACTTC.

The V gene is TRBV18, the J gene TRBJ1-2; 8 bases fit TRBD1. Germline trimming cut 2 bases from V and 6 bases from J; bases unmatched to any gene: 8. There are 15 residues in the CDR3. The germline V gene encodes CDR1 KGHSH and CDR2 LQKENI. Written as DNA, the CDR3 is TGTGCCAGCTCACCATATCAGGGGGCAGAGGATGGCTACACCTTC. It yields the protein CASSPYQGAEDGYTF.

The chain employs TRBV18 and TRBJ2-5; D uncertain. V dropped 2 bases and J dropped 3 bases, with 7 bases sitting between them. The CDR3 spans 13 residues. The germline CDR1 and CDR2 sequences are KGHSH and LQKENI. The CDR3 here is CASSPAVKETQYF. DNA for the CDR3: TGTGCCAGCTCACCAGCGGTCAAAGAGACCCAGTACTTC.

V usage is TRBV29-1 and J usage is TRBJ2-5; TRBD2 matches 11 bases. This CDR3 region has 14 residues. Trimming cost V 6 bases and J 2 bases; bases outside gene matches: 5. CDR1 is SQVTM and CDR2 is ANQGSEA in the germline V gene. The CDR3 coding sequence is TGCAGCGTCCCCGGGACTAGCGGACAAGAGACCCAGTACTTC. It codes for CSVPGTSGQETQYF.

V and J are TRBV19 and TRBJ2-4; D possibly corresponds to TRBD1 (6 bases). The CDR3 totals 14 residues. The germline gives CDR1 LNHDA, CDR2 SQIVND (reference sequence). V lost 1 base and J lost 5, with 9 bases in between. The CDR3 protein is CASSIVGAQNIQYF. CDR3 sequence (DNA): TGTGCCAGTAGTATAGTGGGGGCGCAAAACATTCAGTACTTC.

This clone was seen a single time. The chain joins TRBV18 to TRBJ2-1; TRBD2 agrees at 8 bases. V was clipped by 1 base and J by 8 bases; unmatched bases: 10. The CDR3 covers 16 residues. Germline V gene data show CDR1 as KGHSH and CDR2 as LQKENI. The CDR3 sequence is CASSPLSGGPLYEQFF. DNA for the CDR3: TGTGCCAGCTCACCACTCTCGGGGGGGCCCTTATATGAGCAGTTCTTC.

V gene TRBV11-2 combines with J gene TRBJ2-7, with a tentative D call TRBD2 (5 bases). The germline V gene has CDR1 SGHAT and CDR2 FQNNGV. The ends were cut back, 1 base at V and 7 bases at J, with 17 bases in the middle. CDR3 size: 15 residues. The CDR3 DNA follows: TGTGCCAGCAGCTTAGTCTCGGGGATTAGTCGGGAGCAGTACTTC. This sequence encodes CASSLVSGISREQYF.

J is TRBJ2-5 and V is TRBV11-2; 8 nucleotides line up with TRBD2. CDR1 and CDR2 (germline): SGHAT, FQNNGV. The junction had 1 base not matched to a gene; V was cut back by 3 bases and J by 4 bases. The CDR3 has 13 amino acids. Written as DNA, the CDR3 is TGTGCCAGCAGCTTTGGGACTAGAGAGACCCAGTACTTC. It encodes CASSFGTRETQYF.

With regard to this clone: The junction differs from germline at one of its ends, possibly a read error. Different DNA sequences within this sample yield the same CDR3. CDR3 sequence reads: CSSRREASGANVLTF. In nucleotides, the CDR3 is TGTTCCAGCAGGCGCGAGGCGAGTGGGGCCAACGTCCTGACTTTC. The genes are TRBV7-9 and TRBJ2-6; D uncertain. The CDR3 is 15 amino acids. Germline V CDR1 and CDR2: SEHNR, FQNEAQ (reference sequence).

This clone came up a few times. The chain employs TRBV18 and TRBJ2-1; no definite D call. The germline V gene has CDR1 KGHSH and CDR2 LQKENI. V was clipped by 2 bases and J by 0 bases, with 11 bases between them. The CDR3 consists of 16 residues. DNA for the CDR3: TGTGCCAGCTCACCAAGACTTCTTAGCTCCTACAATGAGCAGTTCTTC. This translates into CASSPRLLSSYNEQFF.

This clone showed up just once. V usage is TRBV6-1 and J usage is TRBJ1-2; D is possibly TRBD1 (6 bases). V lost 1 base and J lost 4, with 16 bases in between. CDR1 is MNHNS, CDR2 SASEGT, per germline. This CDR3 is 16 amino acids long. The CDR3: CASSEGPGTLAYGYTF. CDR3 DNA sequence: TGTGCCAGCAGTGAAGGACCCGGGACATTAGCCTATGGCTACACCTTC.

The chain has TRBV5-1 and TRBJ2-1, with 9 bases identical to TRBD2. J was trimmed by 4 bases and V by 4 bases; bases with no gene match: 6. There are 15 residues in the CDR3. Germline V lookup: CDR1 SGHRS, CDR2 YFSETQ. This chain's CDR3 is CASSASGVNYNEQFF. The DNA of the CDR3 is TGCGCCAGCAGCGCTAGCGGGGTAAATTACAATGAGCAGTTCTTC.

CDR3 sequence (DNA): TGTGCCAGCTCACCACCTCTATCGGGGTTGAGCCGAAAAACGACCACAGATACGCAGTATTTT. It specifies CASSPPLSGLSRKTTTDTQYF. V and J are TRBV18 and TRBJ2-3; a weak D match, TRBD2 (5 bases). The germline V gene encodes CDR1 KGHSH and CDR2 LQKENI. CDR3 length: 21 residues. V was shortened by 0 bases and J by 2 bases, with 27 bases between the two germline ends.

This chain uses TRBV4-2 with TRBJ1-4; no clear D. Trimming removed 6 bases at V and 0 bases at J, with 11 bases between. Germline V lookup: CDR1 LGHNA, CDR2 YNFKEQ. This CDR3 comprises 15 residues. In nucleotides, the CDR3 is TGTGCCAGCAGACCATATTCAGCAACTAATGAAAAACTGTTTTTT. Residues: CASRPYSATNEKLFF.

The chain combines TRBV20-1 with TRBJ1-2; the D gene is possibly TRBD1 (5 bases). The CDR3 is 11 residues long. The V end was cut by 3 bases, the J end by 8 bases, with 10 bases between. Per germline, CDR1 DFQATT and CDR2 SNEGSKA (reference sequence). CDR3 region: CSAREGRGYTF. In DNA form, the CDR3 reads TGCAGTGCTAGGGAGGGGCGAGGCTACACCTTC.

The J gene is TRBJ2-1, the V gene TRBV10-3; D is uncertain. V gave up 2 bases and J gave up 8 bases, with 7 bases separating them. There are 12 residues in the CDR3. Germline assignment: CDR1 ENHRY and CDR2 SYGVKD. The CDR3 DNA is TGTGCCATCAGTGAGAGGAGTGATGAGCAGTTCTTC. This sequence encodes CAISERSDEQFF.

V usage is TRBV5-1 and J usage is TRBJ2-5; tentative D call: TRBD2 (6 bases). The V gene lost 0 bases and the J gene lost 5 bases, with 14 bases spanning the gap. This CDR3 contains 15 residues. Germline values: CDR1 SGHRS, CDR2 YFSETQ. CDR3 in amino acids: CASSLVGSPWETQYF. For the CDR3, the DNA is TGCGCCAGCAGCTTGGTCGGGAGCCCATGGGAGACCCAGTACTTC.